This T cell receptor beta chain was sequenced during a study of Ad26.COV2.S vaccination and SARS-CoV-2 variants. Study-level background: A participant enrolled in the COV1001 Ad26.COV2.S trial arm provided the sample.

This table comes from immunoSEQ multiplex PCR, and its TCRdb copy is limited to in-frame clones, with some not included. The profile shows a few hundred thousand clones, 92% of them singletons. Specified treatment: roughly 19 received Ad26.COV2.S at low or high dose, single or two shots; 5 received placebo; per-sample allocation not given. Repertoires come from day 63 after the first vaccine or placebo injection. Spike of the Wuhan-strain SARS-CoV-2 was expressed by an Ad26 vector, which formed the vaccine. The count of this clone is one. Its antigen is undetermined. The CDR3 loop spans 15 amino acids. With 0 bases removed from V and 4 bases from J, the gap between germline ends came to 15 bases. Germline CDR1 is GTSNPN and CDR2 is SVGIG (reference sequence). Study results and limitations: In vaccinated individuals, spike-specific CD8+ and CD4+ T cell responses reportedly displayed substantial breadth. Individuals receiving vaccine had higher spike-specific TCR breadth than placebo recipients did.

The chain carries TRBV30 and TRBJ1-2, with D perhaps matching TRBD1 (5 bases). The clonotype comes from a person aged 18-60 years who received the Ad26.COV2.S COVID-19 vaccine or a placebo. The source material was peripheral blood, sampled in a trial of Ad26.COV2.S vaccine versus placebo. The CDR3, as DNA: TGTGCCTGGAGTGTAAAGCTCACAGGAGGCTATGGCTACACCTTC. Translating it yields CAWSVKLTGGYGYTF.